A selection of T cell receptor beta chains follows, all from one sample in a study of vaccination effects on CD4 cells after COVID-19. TCRdb's table, derived via immunoSEQ multiplex PCR, lists solely in-frame clones and lacks some. The sample comprises around 40,000 clones, just under 75% of which are singletons, and 30% to 40% rests with the top ten. Antigens for these TCRs are unknown. The sample was CD4+ T cells from PBMCs cultured with a peptide pool, taken before COVID-19 vaccination. These receptor sequences come from a human donor who had a prior SARS-CoV-2 infection. Both conserved end residues are part of each CDR3. D genes are given only for firm matches. Clone sizes are given selectively: once, few, many, or a class where the clone is expanded.

TRBV19	-	TRBJ1-4	-	TGTGCCAGTAGTATTTTCGGGGAGATCCTGTTTTTT	CASSIFGEILFF
TRBV6-1	-	TRBJ2-2	TRBD2	TGTGCCAGCAGTGAACTAGCGGGGGACACCGGGGAGCTGTTTTTT	CASSELAGDTGELFF
TRBV6-5	few	TRBJ2-7	-	TGTGCCAGCGGGATTCAATCCTACGAGCAGTACTTC	CASGIQSYEQYF
TRBV6-5	-	TRBJ2-6	-	TGTGCCAGCATTTGGGGTGACTCTGGGGCCAACGTCCTGACTTTC	CASIWGDSGANVLTF
TRBV27	-	TRBJ1-6	TRBD1	TGTGCCAGCACTCAGGACAGGTTCTCCTATAATTCACCCCTCCACTTT	CASTQDRFSYNSPLHF
TRBV19	-	TRBJ1-1	-	TGTGCCACCTCGCCTCCGAAGTCTCTCGACACTGAAGCTTTCTTT	CATSPPKSLDTEAFF
TRBV5-1	-	TRBJ2-2	-	TGCGCCAGCAGCTTGGACGTGCCCGGGGAGCTGTTTTTT	CASSLDVPGELFF
TRBV11-3	-	TRBJ2-5	TRBD2	TGTGCCAGCAGCTTGACTAGCGGGGCCGCACTACAGTACTTC	CASSLTSGAALQYF
TRBV7-8	-	TRBJ1-5	-	TGTGCCAGCAGCCCAGCCCGAGGTTGGGATCAGCCCCAGCATTTT	CASSPARGWDQPQHF
TRBV7-3	few	TRBJ2-2	-	TGTGCCAGCAGCTCGGGACTCGGGGAGCTGTTTTTT	CASSSGLGELFF
TRBV11-2	few	TRBJ2-7	TRBD1	TGTGCCAGCAGCGTAAGGGGACAGGGGGTCGAGCAGTACTTC	CASSVRGQGVEQYF
TRBV6-5	-	TRBJ1-2	-	TGTGCCAGCAGTTACGATCACAGCCCCTACTATGGCTACACCTTC	CASSYDHSPYYGYTF
TRBV10-3	-	TRBJ2-3	-	TGTGCCATCACATCGTCTGGCACAGATACGCAGTATTTT	CAITSSGTDTQYF
TRBV7-9	once	TRBJ2-5	-	TGTGCCAGCAGCTTATATTCGAGGACGGAGACCCAGTACTTC	CASSLYSRTETQYF
TRBV6-5	-	TRBJ1-5	TRBD1	TGTGCCAGCAGCAGGGACAGGGGAAATCAGCCCCAGCATTTT	CASSRDRGNQPQHF
TRBV4-2	few	TRBJ2-7	-	TGTGCCAGCAGCCAAGATCGCGGGGCCTACGAGCAGTACTTC	CASSQDRGAYEQYF
TRBV27	once	TRBJ1-4	TRBD1	TGTGCCAGCAGATCGGACAGGGGATATAATGAAAAACTGTTTTTT	CASRSDRGYNEKLFF
TRBV5-1	-	TRBJ2-5	-	TGCGCCAGCAGCTCAATGGGGATCCAAGAGACCCAGTACTTC	CASSSMGIQETQYF
TRBV12-2	-	TRBJ2-2	-	TGTGCAAGTCGCGGAAAACTAGGTGTTTCAATCTGGCACGGGGAGCTGTTTTTT	CASRGKLGVSIWHGELFF
TRBV9	-	TRBJ2-5	TRBD2	TGTGCCAGCAGCCGCTCGGGGGGGCAAGAGACCCAGTACTTC	CASSRSGGQETQYF
TRBV5-6	-	TRBJ2-3	-	TGTGCCAGCAGCCAAACAGGACGGAACACAGATACGCAGTATTTT	CASSQTGRNTDTQYF
TRBV5-1	few	TRBJ2-3	TRBD2	TGCGCCAGCAGCTTGGGGCCCCGGCGGGGGGATACAGATACGCAGTATTTT	CASSLGPRRGDTDTQYF
TRBV7-3	-	TRBJ2-5	-	TGTGCCAGCAGCCCCGGGGGCGGGGCGCACCAAGAGACCCAGTACTTC	CASSPGGGAHQETQYF
TRBV7-2	few	TRBJ2-1	-	TGTGCCAGCAGCTTAGATCGAGGGTTATACAATGAGCAGTTCTTC	CASSLDRGLYNEQFF
TRBV27	-	TRBJ2-7	-	TGTGCCAGCACCGCGATCAGGGCTCGGAGCGAGCAGTACTTC	CASTAIRARSEQYF
TRBV11-3	-	TRBJ2-6	-	TGTGCCAGCAGCACCGGACGGAGCTCTGGGGCCAACGTCCTGACTTTC	CASSTGRSSGANVLTF
TRBV4-2	-	TRBJ2-2	-	TGTGCCAGCAGCGGGAGCAACACCGGGGAGCTGTTTTTT	CASSGSNTGELFF
TRBV5-1	-	TRBJ2-1	TRBD2	TGCGCCAGCAGCGGGACCCCGGGACTAGAACAGTTCTTC	CASSGTPGLEQFF
TRBV3-1/TRBV3-2	-	TRBJ2-3	-	TGTGCCAGCAGCCAAGAGTTGGCGAGGGGCACAGATACGCAGTATTTT	CASSQELARGTDTQYF
TRBV3-1/TRBV3-2	-	TRBJ1-2	TRBD1	TGTGCCAGCAGCGCCCGGGACAGGGTGCTTGGCTACACCTTC	CASSARDRVLGYTF
TRBV2	-	TRBJ1-6	-	TGTGCCAGCAGTCAAGCAAGTTATAATTCACCCCTCCACTTT	CASSQASYNSPLHF
TRBV11-3	-	TRBJ1-3	-	TGTGCCAGCAGCTTAGAGGTTGGCAGCCTGCCAATCGGGAAACATGGAAACACCATATATTTT	CASSLEVGSLPIGKHGNTIYF
TRBV20-1	-	TRBJ1-1	-	TGCAGTGCTCGTAACAGGAAAGCTTTCTTT	CSARNRKAFF
TRBV9	-	TRBJ2-1	-	TGTGCCAGCAGCCCGAGGACTCCCAGGGGTAATCGGCAGTTCTTC	CASSPRTPRGNRQFF
TRBV7-6	few	TRBJ1-5	TRBD1	TGTGCCAGCAGCTTAGGGACAGGCAACGGCGGCCAGCCCCAGCATTTT	CASSLGTGNGGQPQHF
TRBV15	-	TRBJ1-3	-	TGTGCCACCAGCAGAGATGTAGGGTTTTTTGGAAACACCATATATTTT	CATSRDVGFFGNTIYF
TRBV5-5	few	TRBJ2-7	-	TGTGCCAGCAGCTCAGACTATACGCTCTACGAGCAGTACTTC	CASSSDYTLYEQYF
TRBV6-4	-	TRBJ1-1	-	TGTGCCAGCAGTGACCCTCCTGCGGGGGAGGGCCGCGGCGCTTTCTTT	CASSDPPAGEGRGAFF
TRBV7-3	-	TRBJ1-1	TRBD1	TGTGCCAGCAGCTTCGGGACAGAGAACACTGAAGCTTTCTTT	CASSFGTENTEAFF
TRBV13	-	TRBJ2-1	-	TGTGCCAGCAACCGACTAGATAGGGAAAGCAATGAGCAGTTCTTC	CASNRLDRESNEQFF
TRBV4-3	-	TRBJ2-3	TRBD2	TGCGCCAGCAGCCTACGACTAGCGGGGCTCACAGATACGCAGTATTTT	CASSLRLAGLTDTQYF
TRBV5-4	few	TRBJ2-7	TRBD1	TGTGCCAGCAGACCGGGACAGGGTAGCCACGAGCAGTACTTC	CASRPGQGSHEQYF
TRBV7-9	-	TRBJ2-5	TRBD2	TGTGCCAGCAGAAGACTAGCGGGGGGTCTGAAAGAGACCCAGTACTTC	CASRRLAGGLKETQYF
TRBV25-1	-	TRBJ1-2	TRBD1	TGTGCCAGCAGTGAAGTCTGGACAGGGGAAGGCTACACCTTC	CASSEVWTGEGYTF
TRBV2	-	TRBJ1-2	-	TGTGCCAGCACCCAAGTGACTGGCGGTAACTATGGCTACACCTTC	CASTQVTGGNYGYTF
TRBV5-1	-	TRBJ1-6	-	TGCGCCAGCAGCTTGGCATACAATTCACCCCTCCACTTT	CASSLAYNSPLHF
TRBV2	-	TRBJ1-1	-	TGTGCCAGCAGACTGAGGTCCCAGGGAGATGAAGCTTTCTTT	CASRLRSQGDEAFF
TRBV5-8	-	TRBJ1-2	-	TGTGCCAGCAGCTTGGCAGGGATTGGATCCTATGGCTACACCTTC	CASSLAGIGSYGYTF